Included here is one T cell receptor (beta chain) sequence, with context. Its antigen is undetermined. The data are from a study of OX40 agonist ivuxolimab in advanced cancers. Overall study findings and caveats: Expanded peripheral T cell antigen specificity was not determined.

With autoimmune disease history or systemic immunosuppression, patients were excluded. Assay: immunoSEQ multiplex PCR; the TCRdb copy retains only in-frame clones and omits some. This table holds about 140,000 clones, 75% to 95% found once. This TCR was sampled from an adult with an advanced solid tumor such as melanoma, head and neck, liver or kidney cancer. The specimen was CD4+ or CD8+ T cells sorted from blood, collected in a trial of the OX40 agonist ivuxolimab.

CDR3 region: CASLDSGSNQPQHF. The CDR3, as DNA: TGTGCCAGCCTCGATTCAGGTAGCAATCAGCCCCAGCATTTT. The chain couples TRBV6-4 to TRBJ1-5; D is unclear. Germline CDR1 reads MRHNA; CDR2 reads SNTAGT. The ends were cut back, 8 bases at V and 0 bases at J, with 11 bases in the middle. The CDR3 covers 14 residues.